The 6 T cell receptor beta chains reported below all come from one sample, sequenced in a study of cytomegalovirus exposure and HLA in healthy donors. This PCR relied on a set of 60 Vbeta primers and 13 Jbeta primers. Produced via immunoSEQ multiplex PCR; TCRdb's table is partial and in-frame only. The table has over 200,000 clones, under 90% seen once. The specimen was PBMCs. The source is a human donor in good health.

The chain uses TRBV4-2 and TRBJ1-5, with 10 nucleotides matching TRBD1. The CDR3 is made up of 17 amino acids. The junction had 9 bases not matched to a gene; V was cut back by 2 bases and J by 5 bases. Germline loops: CDR1 LGHNA, CDR2 YNFKEQ. The CDR3 sequence is CASSQTGTGDAHQPQHF. The CDR3 bases are TGTGCCAGCAGCCAAACCGGGACAGGGGACGCGCATCAGCCCCAGCATTTT.

The chain employs TRBV18 and TRBJ2-7, with no clear D. V shed 0 bases and J shed 7 bases, with 10 bases lying between them. Germline-derived CDR1 and CDR2 are KGHSH and LQKENI. The CDR3 runs 13 residues. The CDR3 coding sequence is TGTGCCAGCTCACCACCGAGCCGTCCTGAGCAGTACTTC. Its translation: CASSPPSRPEQYF.

The rearrangement joins TRBV9 to TRBJ2-5; 7 nucleotides line up with TRBD1. Trimming cost V 3 bases and J 6 bases; bases outside gene matches: 5. Germline V gives CDR1 SGDLS, CDR2 YYNGEE. CDR3 length: 13 residues. The CDR3 loop is CASSDGQVQTQYF. The DNA of the CDR3 is TGTGCCAGCAGCGATGGACAGGTCCAGACCCAGTACTTC.

This clone was observed once. In DNA, the CDR3 is TGTGCCAGCGCTGACTCAGGGTTATGGGCGAGAAATAGCAATCAGCCCCAGCATTTT. This encodes CASADSGLWARNSNQPQHF. V usage is TRBV19 and J usage is TRBJ1-5; weak D call: TRBD1 (5 bases). This CDR3 is 19 amino acids long. Germline CDR1 and CDR2: LNHDA and SQIVND (reference sequence). The V end was cut by 9 bases, the J end by 0 bases, with 27 bases between.

This chain uses TRBV6-1 with TRBJ2-7, with 8 bases matching TRBD2. The CDR3 sequence is 16 residues long. V lost 0 bases and J lost 3; bases outside the gene matches: 7. CDR1 is MNHNS, CDR2 SASEGT, per germline. The CDR3 spells CASSEAGGRRFYEQYF. As DNA, the CDR3 is TGTGCCAGCAGTGAAGCAGGCGGGAGGCGATTCTACGAGCAGTACTTC.

About this clone itself: One end of the junction is discordant with germline, which a read error may explain. The V and J genes are TRBV6-6 and TRBJ2-1; D remains ambiguous. Germline loops: CDR1 MNHNY, CDR2 SVGAGI (reference sequence). The CDR3 runs to 15 residues. This CDR3 reads CASSDDTTSFNEQFF. The CDR3, as DNA: TGTGCCAGCAGTGACGATACTACATCCTTCAATGAGCAGTTCTTC.